Each of the 4 T cell receptor beta chains below was sequenced from the same sample in a study of blood T cell repertoires in COVID-19. Libraries were prepared by immunoSEQ multiplex PCR; TCRdb keeps only in-frame clonotypes and omits some of them. This sample has about 320,000 clones, with about nine tenths found just once. Specimen: PBMCs or T cells enriched from blood (not recorded which). All receptors come from a man aged 55 to 70 who had recovered from COVID-19.

J is TRBJ2-3 and V is TRBV28, with D maybe TRBD2 (5 bases). This CDR3 comprises 12 residues. V lost 5 bases and J lost 8, with 11 bases in between. Germline CDR1 is MDHEN and CDR2 is SYDVKM. CDR3: CASSPVRGTQYF. The CDR3 region has the DNA TGTGCCAGCAGTCCCGTCCGGGGTACGCAGTATTTT.

On this clone itself: In the same sample, other DNA sequences code for this CDR3. This sequence joins TRBV6-2 or TRBV6-3 and TRBJ2-5; 16 nucleotides line up with TRBD2. V shed 6 bases, J shed 5 bases, and the junction held 9 bases outside the gene matches. CDR1 and CDR2 from the germline V gene are MNHEY and SVGEGT. This CDR3 is built from 17 residues. The CDR3 is CASSPGLAGGPRETQYF. The CDR3, as DNA: TGTGCCAGCAGCCCGGGACTAGCGGGAGGGCCTAGGGAGACCCAGTACTTC.

The chain recombines TRBV7-2 with TRBJ2-7, with 7 bases fitting TRBD1. Unmatched junction bases numbered 11, after V lost 4 bases and J lost 5 bases. This CDR3 comprises 15 residues. From germline, CDR1 is SGHTA and CDR2 FQGNSA. The chain's CDR3 is CASSSTRQGVNEQYF. CDR3 nucleotides: TGTGCCAGCAGCTCCACCAGACAGGGAGTCAACGAGCAGTACTTC.

The rearrangement links TRBV5-1 to TRBJ1-2, with 8 bases fitting TRBD1. Per germline, CDR1 SGHRS and CDR2 YFSETQ. The CDR3 extends over 14 amino acids. Trimming cost V 4 bases and J 8 bases; bases outside gene matches: 10. This CDR3 reads CASSQQQGEGGYTF. DNA for the CDR3: TGCGCCAGCAGCCAACAACAGGGGGAAGGAGGCTACACCTTC.